This TCR beta chain is drawn from a study of response to subunit inactivated influenza vaccine (dated by TCRdb to 2017 to 2018). Context from the whole study: Deep quantitative T cell receptor repertoire profiling was used in the study to track responses to a trivalent subunit inactivated influenza vaccine. Beyond this particular receptor, the publication reports: According to the authors, only a limited number of new T cells may be recruited by each seasonal influenza vaccination.

According to the germline V gene (reference sequence), CDR1 reads DFQATT and CDR2 reads SNEGSKA. V and J are trimmed by 6 bases and 3 bases, and the gene matches miss 11 bases of the junction. From its cysteine to its phenylalanine, the CDR3 spans 14 amino acids. Kept here is only the CDR3 DNA, which spans 42 bases and is read in frame from base 1. The method behind the library was RT-PCR. Sequenced on an Illumina HiSeq 2500. TCRdb reworked the public reads: Q25 trimming with fastp, MiXCR clone assembly, productive beta chains retained. All rows with the same CDR3 protein become a single entry with the most common DNA and genes. For this sample there are around 200,000 distinct CDR3 sequences; around 9% appear just once. The ten largest clones capture about a tenth of the sample. This clonotype has a count of ten or more. Which antigen it targets is not known. Base quality data are lacking; no much larger clone is found one base away.

This receptor was obtained from a man in his forties or fifties who received an inactivated influenza vaccine. Donor details come from another sample of the same person, matched by shared clones. This material consisted of non-naive T cells sorted from PBMCs, taken on the day of vaccination. This specimen's cell subset or site label, interpreted: memory T cell fraction. The chain couples TRBV20-1 to TRBJ2-7; 7 bases in between match TRBD1. The nucleotides are TGCAGTGCGATCGACAGGGACAGTAGCTACGAGCAGTACTTC. Its protein reads: CSAIDRDSSYEQYF.